One T cell receptor beta chain is described in this entry. What it binds is not known. The sample comes from a study of shared clonotypes between healthy human individuals. Only in-frame clones appear in the TCRdb table, and some are missing; sequencing was by immunoSEQ multiplex PCR. This repertoire shows 2 million to 3 million clones, more than 85% found once; its top ten account for about 0.39%. General observations from the study: The study found roughly 5% of naive CD4 clonotypes shared across a handful of donors. Across subsets, estimated richness was generally greater for naive than for memory populations. Despite large depth, sorted-subset datasets appeared incompletely sequenced.

J was trimmed by 8 bases and V by 7 bases; bases with no gene match: 17. The CDR3 sequence is 16 residues long. Germline V gene lookup returns CDR1 MNHEY and CDR2 SMNVEV (reference sequence). The sample consisted of naive CD4+ T cells from PBMCs. The subset is: CD45RA+ positively selected. The origin of this receptor is a man in his late teens or twenties in good health. Some clones in this sample may be carry-over from other donors' samples. The genes are TRBV27 and TRBJ2-1, with TRBD2 matching over 7 bases. The chain's CDR3 is CASIKRALGEGDEQFF. The CDR3 DNA reads TGTGCCAGCATCAAGAGGGCCCTGGGGGAGGGCGATGAGCAGTTCTTC.